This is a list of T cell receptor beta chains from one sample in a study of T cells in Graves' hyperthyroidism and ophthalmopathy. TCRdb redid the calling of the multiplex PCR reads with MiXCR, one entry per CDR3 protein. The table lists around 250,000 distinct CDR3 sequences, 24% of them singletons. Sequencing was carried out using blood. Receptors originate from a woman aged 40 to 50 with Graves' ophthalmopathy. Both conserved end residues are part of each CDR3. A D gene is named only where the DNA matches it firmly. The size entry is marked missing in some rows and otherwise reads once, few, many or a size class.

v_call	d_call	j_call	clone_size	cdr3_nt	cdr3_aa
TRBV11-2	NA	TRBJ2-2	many	TGTGCCAGCAGCTTAGATGGGGGGCTGGGCACCGGGGAGCTGTTTTTT	CASSLDGGLGTGELFF
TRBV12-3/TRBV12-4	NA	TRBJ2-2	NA	TGTGCCAGCAGTTTATCTCCATTCGGCACCGGGGAGCTGTTTTTT	CASSLSPFGTGELFF
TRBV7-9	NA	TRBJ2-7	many	TGTGCCAGCAGCCCCACGACTAGTAGTCTCGAGCAGTACTTC	CASSPTTSSLEQYF
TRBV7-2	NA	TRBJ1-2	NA	TGTGCCAGCAGCCTAGGGGTCTATGGCTACACCTTC	CASSLGVYGYTF
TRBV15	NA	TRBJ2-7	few	TGTGCCACCAGCAGCCAAGGCACGGGAAGGGGAGCCTACGAGCAGTACTTC	CATSSQGTGRGAYEQYF
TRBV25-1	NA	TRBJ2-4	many	TGTGCCAGCAGTTCTACCGGGACACGGACAGACATTCAGTACTTC	CASSSTGTRTDIQYF
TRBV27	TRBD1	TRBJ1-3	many	TGTGCCACCAAACAGGGGAACACCATATATTTT	CATKQGNTIYF
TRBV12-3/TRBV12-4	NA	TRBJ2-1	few	TGTGCCAGCAGTGTAGTCCTAGGCTCCTACAATGAGCAGTTCTTC	CASSVVLGSYNEQFF
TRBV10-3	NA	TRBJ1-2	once	TGTGCCATCGGGAAGGCAGAGTATGGCTACACCTTC	CAIGKAEYGYTF
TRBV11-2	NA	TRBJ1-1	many	TGTGCCAGCAGCTGGGCGGACACTGAAGCTTTCTTT	CASSWADTEAFF
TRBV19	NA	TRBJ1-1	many	TGTGCCAGTCTCGGGACTGATAACACTGAAGCTTTCTTT	CASLGTDNTEAFF
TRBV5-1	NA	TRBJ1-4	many	TGCGCCAGCAGCCCCTGGGGAGGTTATAATGAAAAACTGTTTTTT	CASSPWGGYNEKLFF
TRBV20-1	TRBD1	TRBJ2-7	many	TGCAGTGCTATAATCACCGGACAGGAGGTTTCGCAGTACTTC	CSAIITGQEVSQYF
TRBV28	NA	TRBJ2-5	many	TGTGCCAGCAGTCTCAACACCCCCTCGCGGCCGCAAGGGACCCAGTACTTC	CASSLNTPSRPQGTQYF
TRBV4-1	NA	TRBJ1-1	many	TGCGCCAGCAGCCAGGTAAAGGTGACAGGGAACACTGAAGCTTTCTTT	CASSQVKVTGNTEAFF
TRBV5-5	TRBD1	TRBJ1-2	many	TGTGCCAGCAGCAAGGACAGGGGGCTTGTCTATGGCTACACCTTC	CASSKDRGLVYGYTF
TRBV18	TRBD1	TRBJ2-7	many	TGTGCCAGCTCACCACCTCTCCAGGGGGCAGCCGAGCAGTACTTC	CASSPPLQGAAEQYF
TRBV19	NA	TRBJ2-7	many	TGTGCCAGTAGTACTAGCGCCCCATACGAGCAGTACTTC	CASSTSAPYEQYF
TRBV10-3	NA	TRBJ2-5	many	TGTGCCCCCTCATGGGGGTCTCAAGAGACCCAGTACTTC	CAPSWGSQETQYF
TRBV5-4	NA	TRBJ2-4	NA	TGTGCCAGCAGCTTGGCCCAGGGGGGAGCCAAAAACATTCAGTACTTC	CASSLAQGGAKNIQYF
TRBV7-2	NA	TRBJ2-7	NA	TGTGCCAGCAGCCCAATGCGGTGCTTCCGGGAGCAGTACTTC	CASSPMRCFREQYF
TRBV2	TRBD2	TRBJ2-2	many	TGTGCCAGCAGGGGACTAGCGGGAGTATTAAGCGGGGAGCTGTTTTTT	CASRGLAGVLSGELFF
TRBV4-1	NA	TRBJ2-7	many	TGCGCCAGCAGCCAGGATCGCAACAGGGATTTGTCCTACGAGCAGTACTTC	CASSQDRNRDLSYEQYF
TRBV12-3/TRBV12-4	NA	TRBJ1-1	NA	TGTGCCAGCAGTTCCGTGAGCTACACTGAAGCTTTCTTT	CASSSVSYTEAFF
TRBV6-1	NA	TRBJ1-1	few	TGTGCCAGCAGCCTCCGGACTTCGGAAGCTTTCTTT	CASSLRTSEAFF
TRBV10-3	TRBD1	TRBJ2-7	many	TGTGCCATCAGAAACGGGGGACAGGGCTACGAGCAGTACTTC	CAIRNGGQGYEQYF
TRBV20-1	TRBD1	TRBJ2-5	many	TGCAGTGCCGCCCCCGGGACAGGGTTTGCGGAGACCCAGTACTTC	CSAAPGTGFAETQYF
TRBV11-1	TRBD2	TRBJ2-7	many	TGTGCCAGCAGCTTTAATAGGGCGGGAGGATACGAGCAGTACTTC	CASSFNRAGGYEQYF
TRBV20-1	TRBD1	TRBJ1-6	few	TGCAGTGCGTCCGGGACAGGGGTCAAGGGTTCACCCCTCCACTTT	CSASGTGVKGSPLHF
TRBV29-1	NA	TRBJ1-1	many	TGCAGCGCAGAGCATGGGGAGATCACTGAAGCTTTCTTT	CSAEHGEITEAFF
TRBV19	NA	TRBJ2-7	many	TGTGCCAGTAGCAGGGAGTTGCTCTCCTACGAGCAGTACTTC	CASSRELLSYEQYF
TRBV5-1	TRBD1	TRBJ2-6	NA	TGCGCCAGCAGCTCTGGGACAGGGGTGAATTCTGGGGCCAACGTCCTGACTTTC	CASSSGTGVNSGANVLTF
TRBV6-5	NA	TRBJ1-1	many	TGTGCCAGCAGTTACTCGACAATGAACACTGAAGCTTTCTTT	CASSYSTMNTEAFF
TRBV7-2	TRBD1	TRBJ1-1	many	TGTGCCAGCAGCGTAACCGGGACAGGGGTGGGCGCTTTCTTT	CASSVTGTGVGAFF